This T cell receptor beta chain was obtained from a study of T cell responses to AZD1222 COVID-19 vaccine. The method was immunoSEQ multiplex PCR; TCRdb's version includes in-frame clones alone and lacks a portion of them. Among 200,000 to 250,000 clones, about 94% were seen once, and the ten largest hold approximately 1.5%. The V segment lost 6 bases and the J segment 6 bases; nucleotides outside the gene matches: 5. Germline CDR1 SGHTA, CDR2 FQGNSA. The CDR3 spans 14 residues. The sequencing here drew on peripheral blood, taken 28 days after the second dose of the MenACWY control vaccine. This sequence was found in an adult who received the MenACWY meningococcal vaccine as a control. V and J are TRBV7-2 and TRBJ2-1; TRBD1 matches at 10 bases. The CDR3 coding sequence is TGTGCCAGCAGACCGGGACAGGGGTCCAATGAGCAGTTCTTC. Its protein product is CASRPGQGSNEQFF.